The source of this T cell receptor beta chain is a study of control samples from healthy donors and cancer patients. Repertoires were generated with immunoSEQ multiplex PCR, while TCRdb's copy carries only in-frame clones and drops some. The sample shows some 120,000 clones, roughly 84% of them seen only once. CDR3 length: 17 amino acids. This sequence originates from a man aged 40-55 years in good health. V usage is TRBV21-1 and J usage is TRBJ1-2; the D segment call TRBD1 is taken from the table without a DNA check. TRBV21-1 is flagged as a pseudogene. The sample was blood. CDR3 nucleotide sequence: TGTGCCAGCAGCAACCGCCTGCCTTGGGACAGGGAAAACGGCTACACCTTC. Translated, it gives CASSNRLPWDRENGYTF.